This T cell receptor beta chain was identified during a study of blood T cell repertoires in COVID-19. Germline-derived CDR1 and CDR2 are SGHTA and FQGNSA. Trimming took 3 bases from V and 5 from J, leaving 16 bases between them. CDR3 length: 16 amino acids. Assignment of participants to cohorts was predicated upon participant-reported clinical history. Per the original data handling: Reference gene primer amplification in the assay estimated nucleated cell counts. Produced via immunoSEQ multiplex PCR; TCRdb's table is partial and in-frame only. The V and J calls and the clone size are those of that table, but D and trimming were determined from the DNA. Of over 350,000 clones listed, roughly 90% are singletons.

The sequencing input was PBMCs or T cells enriched from blood (not recorded which). The V call is TRBV7-2, the J call TRBJ2-2; tentatively, D is TRBD1 (5 bases). The receptor was derived from a young woman with acute COVID-19. CDR3 sequence: CASSFLGQGGTGELFF. The CDR3 region has the DNA TGTGCCAGCAGCTTTCTTGGTCAGGGCGGTACCGGGGAGCTGTTTTTT.